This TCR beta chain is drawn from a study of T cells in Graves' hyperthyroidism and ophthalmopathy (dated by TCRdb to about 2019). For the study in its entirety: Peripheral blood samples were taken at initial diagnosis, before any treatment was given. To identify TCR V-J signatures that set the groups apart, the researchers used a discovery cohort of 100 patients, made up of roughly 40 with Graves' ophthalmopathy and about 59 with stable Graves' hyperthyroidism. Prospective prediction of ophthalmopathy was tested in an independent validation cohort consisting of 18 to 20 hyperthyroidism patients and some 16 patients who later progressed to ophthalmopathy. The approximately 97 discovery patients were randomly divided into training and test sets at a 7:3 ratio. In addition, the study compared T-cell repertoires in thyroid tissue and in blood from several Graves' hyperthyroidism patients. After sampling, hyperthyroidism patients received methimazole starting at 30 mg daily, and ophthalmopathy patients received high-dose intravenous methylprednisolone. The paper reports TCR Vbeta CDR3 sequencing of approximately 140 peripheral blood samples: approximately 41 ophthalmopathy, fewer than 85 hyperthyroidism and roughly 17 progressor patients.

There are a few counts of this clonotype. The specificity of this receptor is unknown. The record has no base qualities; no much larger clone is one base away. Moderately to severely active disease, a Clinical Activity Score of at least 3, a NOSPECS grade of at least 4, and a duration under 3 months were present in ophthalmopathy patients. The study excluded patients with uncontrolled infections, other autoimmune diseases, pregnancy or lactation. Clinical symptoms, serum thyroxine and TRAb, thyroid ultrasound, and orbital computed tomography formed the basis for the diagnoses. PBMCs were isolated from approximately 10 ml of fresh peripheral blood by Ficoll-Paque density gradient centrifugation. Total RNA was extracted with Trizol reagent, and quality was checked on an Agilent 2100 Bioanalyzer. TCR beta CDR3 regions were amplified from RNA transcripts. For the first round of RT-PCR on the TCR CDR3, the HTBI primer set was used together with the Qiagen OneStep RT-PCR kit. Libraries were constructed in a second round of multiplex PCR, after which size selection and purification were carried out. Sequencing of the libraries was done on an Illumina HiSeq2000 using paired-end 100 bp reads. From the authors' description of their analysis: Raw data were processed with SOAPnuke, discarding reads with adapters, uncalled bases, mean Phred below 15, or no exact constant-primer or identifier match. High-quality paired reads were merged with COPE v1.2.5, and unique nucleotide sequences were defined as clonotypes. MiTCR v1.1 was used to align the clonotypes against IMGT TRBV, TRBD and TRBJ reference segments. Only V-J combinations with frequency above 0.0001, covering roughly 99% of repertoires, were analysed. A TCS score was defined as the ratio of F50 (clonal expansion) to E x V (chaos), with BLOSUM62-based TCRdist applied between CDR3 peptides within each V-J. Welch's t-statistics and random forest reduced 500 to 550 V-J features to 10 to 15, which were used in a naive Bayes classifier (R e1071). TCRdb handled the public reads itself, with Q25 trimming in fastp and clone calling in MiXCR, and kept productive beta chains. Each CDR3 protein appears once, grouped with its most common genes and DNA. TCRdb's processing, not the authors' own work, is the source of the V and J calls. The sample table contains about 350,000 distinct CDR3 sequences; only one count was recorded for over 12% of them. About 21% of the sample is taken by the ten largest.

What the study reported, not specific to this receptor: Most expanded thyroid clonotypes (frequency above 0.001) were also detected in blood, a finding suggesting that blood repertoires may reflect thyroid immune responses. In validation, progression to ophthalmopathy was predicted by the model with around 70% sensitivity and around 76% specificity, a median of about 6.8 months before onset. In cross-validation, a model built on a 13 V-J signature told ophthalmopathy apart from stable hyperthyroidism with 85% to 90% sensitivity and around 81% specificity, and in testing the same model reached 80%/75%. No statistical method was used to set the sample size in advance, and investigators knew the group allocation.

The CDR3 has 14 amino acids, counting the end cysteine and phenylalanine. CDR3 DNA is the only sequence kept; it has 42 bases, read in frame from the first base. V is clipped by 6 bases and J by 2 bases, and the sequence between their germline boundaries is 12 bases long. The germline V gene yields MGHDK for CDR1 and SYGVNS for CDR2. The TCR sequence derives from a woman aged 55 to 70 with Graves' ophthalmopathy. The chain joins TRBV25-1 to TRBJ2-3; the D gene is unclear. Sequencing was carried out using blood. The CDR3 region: CASRPHRATDTQYF. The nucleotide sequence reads TGTGCCAGCAGGCCCCACCGGGCCACAGATACGCAGTATTTT.